This T cell receptor (beta chain) was observed in a study of CD8+ T cells in alopecia areata. Study as a whole: Treated patients received oral tofacitinib, 5 to 10 mg twice daily. Study-wide results and caveats: Tofacitinib significantly brought down scalp clonality and expanded CD8+ clones among top 100. Shared TCR sequences were less clear between patients than in mice, possibly partly from HLA diversity.

Germline V gene data show CDR1 as SQVTM and CDR2 as ANQGSEA. Deletions cut 6 bases from V and 6 bases from J, with 18 bases between. This CDR3 is built from 14 residues. Stated treatment: oral pan-JAK inhibitor, 5-10 mg twice daily. PBMCs yielded sorted CD4+ and CD8+ T cells. This clone showed up just a few times. No antigen is known for it. In each case, RNA was isolated and then reverse transcribed into cDNA as the sequencing template. Generated by immunoSEQ multiplex PCR, the TCRdb table keeps only in-frame clones and is missing some. The data contain around 300,000 clones, 50% to 75% of them singletons.

This clonotype originated in a human donor with alopecia areata. The input for sequencing was CD4+ T cells sorted from blood, taken between weeks 51 and 54, from a patient treated with tofacitinib. The V and J genes are TRBV29-1 and TRBJ1-5; TRBD1 is a possible D gene (6 bases). The CDR3 bases are TGCAGCGTCCGTTTTCCGGGGGCGAGTCAGCCCCAGCATTTT. Protein: CSVRFPGASQPQHF.